The next 17 T cell receptor beta chains were all read from a single sample in a study of T cell clones after liver transplantation. TCRdb's table, derived via immunoSEQ multiplex PCR, lists solely in-frame clones and lacks some. The table lists about 12,000 clones, roughly 74% of them singletons, with around 29% in the top ten. The sample was CD8+ T cells from blood, taken at the 22-month timepoint. Source of these receptors: a human patient who received a liver transplant. Some T cells may be the graft donor's.

This rearrangement joins TRBV19 to TRBJ2-7, with D possibly being TRBD1 (5 bases). The germline V and J ends were trimmed by 6 bases and 3 bases, with 9 bases remaining between them. Germline V gene lookup returns CDR1 LNHDA and CDR2 SQIVND (reference sequence). This CDR3 has 12 amino acids. CDR3 sequence: CASRDDSYEQYF. The CDR3 region has the DNA TGTGCCAGTAGAGATGACAGCTACGAGCAGTACTTC.

This chain uses TRBV5-1 with TRBJ2-7, with 11 positions matching TRBD2. Per germline, CDR1 SGHRS and CDR2 YFSETQ. J gave up 2 bases and V 4 bases, and 5 bases lay outside the gene matches. The CDR3 runs 15 residues. CDR3: CASSPGLAAPYEQYF. Written as DNA, the CDR3 is TGCGCCAGCAGCCCGGGACTAGCGGCCCCCTACGAGCAGTACTTC.

This sequence joins TRBV7-9 and TRBJ2-1; D possibly uses TRBD1 or TRBD2 (5 bases each). V lost 0 bases and J lost 10, with 7 bases in between. The CDR3 consists of 12 residues. Germline CDR1 and CDR2: SEHNR and FQNEAQ (reference sequence). The CDR3 reads CASSLAGPEQFF. As DNA, the CDR3 is TGTGCCAGCAGCTTAGCGGGACCCGAGCAGTTCTTC. Variable domain in full (rest from reference TRBV7-9 and TRBJ2-1): DTGVSQNPRHKITKRGQNVTFRCDPISEHNRLYWYRQTLGQGPEFLTYFQNEAQLEKSRLLSDRFSAERPKGSFSTLEIQRTEQGDSAMYLCASSLAGPEQFFGPGTRLTVL.

The chain links TRBV6-5 to TRBJ2-3; TRBD1 agrees at 8 bases. Germline V gives CDR1 MNHEY, CDR2 SVGAGI. V dropped 0 bases and J dropped 0; count of bases not matched to a gene: 2. The CDR3 loop spans 16 amino acids. CDR3 DNA: TGTGCCAGCAGTTACTCGACAGGGGCTAGCACAGATACGCAGTATTTT. Residues: CASSYSTGASTDTQYF.

This clone has only one observation. The rearrangement joins TRBV5-1 to TRBJ2-6, with 11 nucleotides matching TRBD1. This CDR3 comprises 16 residues. The V and J ends lost 6 bases and 3 bases, in that order; junction bases with no gene match: 5. Germline V gene lookup returns CDR1 SGHRS and CDR2 YFSETQ. The CDR3 protein is CASNGQGAGGANVLTF. For the CDR3, the DNA is TGCGCCAGCAACGGACAGGGGGCGGGTGGGGCCAACGTCCTGACTTTC.

The chain recombines TRBV19 with TRBJ2-3; 10 bases line up with TRBD2. V lost 5 bases and J lost 1; bases outside the gene matches: 6. The CDR3 consists of 16 residues. CDR1 LNHDA and CDR2 SQIVND come from the germline V gene (reference sequence). CDR3 amino acids: CASSFRTSGRTDTQYF. The CDR3 DNA follows: TGTGCCAGTAGTTTCCGGACTAGCGGTCGCACAGATACGCAGTATTTT.

Many counts were recorded for this clone. The chain couples TRBV6-1 to TRBJ1-2, with a weak D call TRBD1 (5 bases). Looked up from germline, CDR1 is MNHNS and CDR2 is SASEGT. The V and J ends lost 3 bases and 4 bases respectively, with 15 bases between them. CDR3 length: 15 residues. In DNA, the CDR3 is TGTGCCAGCAGTGATTTCCAGGGAACCGGCTATGGCTACACCTTC. Translating gives CASSDFQGTGYGYTF.

The chain couples TRBV7-3 to TRBJ2-3; 9 positions agree with TRBD2. V lost 4 bases and J lost 0; bases outside the gene matches: 14. Germline assignment: CDR1 SGHTA and CDR2 FQGTGA. The CDR3 has 19 residues. The CDR3 nucleotides read TGTGCCAGCAGCTCACCTCCGGAGACTAGCGGACCTAGCACAGATACGCAGTATTTT. Protein: CASSSPPETSGPSTDTQYF.

In its sample, this clone was seen once. The chain joins TRBV7-9 to TRBJ2-3; TRBD2 matches 7 bases. CDR3 length equals 16 residues. With 5 bases clipped from V and 2 bases from J, the junction kept 10 bases outside the gene matches. Per the germline V gene, CDR1 is SEHNR and CDR2 is FQNEAQ (reference sequence). CDR3 region: CASSPNLAGFTDTQYF. The CDR3 DNA follows: TGTGCCAGCAGCCCCAATTTAGCGGGTTTCACAGATACGCAGTATTTT.

The V call is TRBV7-2, the J call TRBJ2-1; 8 bases are a match to TRBD2. The CDR3 is 15 residues long. CDR1 is SGHTA and CDR2 is FQGNSA in the germline V gene. J was trimmed by 5 bases and V by 5 bases; bases with no gene match: 8. The CDR3 region has the DNA TGTGCCAGCAGCCCGTTTCTAGCGGGCCACAATGAGCAGTTCTTC. Translation: CASSPFLAGHNEQFF.

The rearrangement joins TRBV7-9 to TRBJ2-6, with D unresolved. CDR3 size: 16 residues. Germline CDR1 SEHNR, CDR2 FQNEAQ (reference sequence). Trimming stripped 3 bases from V and 0 bases from J, with 9 bases between. CDR3 region: CASSFPRISGANVLTF. DNA for the CDR3: TGTGCCAGCAGCTTTCCACGGATCTCTGGGGCCAACGTCCTGACTTTC. The entire variable domain, with the rest obtained from reference TRBV7-9 and TRBJ2-6, is as follows: DTGVSQNPRHKITKRGQNVTFRCDPISEHNRLYWYRQTLGQGPEFLTYFQNEAQLEKSRLLSDRFSAERPKGSFSTLEIQRTEQGDSAMYLCASSFPRISGANVLTFGAGSRLTVL.

This clone appeared many times. The rearrangement links TRBV6-1 to TRBJ2-1; D gene ambiguous. CDR1 is MNHNS, CDR2 SASEGT, per germline. Deletions cut 10 bases from V and 6 bases from J, with 13 bases between. The CDR3 sequence is 12 residues long. The CDR3 DNA reads TGTGCCACCAAGGCCCCGGGCAATGAGCAGTTCTTC. Translating gives CATKAPGNEQFF.

The chain recombines TRBV7-2 with TRBJ2-3, with D unresolved. Germline CDR1 is SGHTA and CDR2 is FQGNSA. V lost 1 base and J lost 10, with 12 bases in between. This CDR3 spans 13 amino acids. The CDR3 DNA is TGTGCCAGCAGCTTAGGGCTAGTTTACGCGCAGTATTTT. Translated, it gives CASSLGLVYAQYF.

A single count supports this clone. The J gene is TRBJ1-5, the V gene TRBV15; perhaps TRBD1 as D (5 bases). V was cut by 2 bases and J by 0 bases, with 17 bases left in between. The CDR3 has 18 amino acids. The germline V gene encodes CDR1 LNHNV and CDR2 YYDKDF (reference sequence). The DNA of the CDR3 is TGTGCCACCAGCAGATCGTGGGGGATAAGCAATAGCAATCAGCCCCAGCATTTT. Translated, it gives CATSRSWGISNSNQPQHF.

The chain joins TRBV4-1 to TRBJ1-1, with a tentative D call TRBD1 (6 bases). In germline, CDR1 is MGHRA, CDR2 YSYEKL. The CDR3 spans 15 residues. V was shortened by 5 bases and J by 1 base, with 14 bases between the two germline ends. CDR3 in amino acids: CASSDTGTQNTEAFF. CDR3 nucleotide sequence: TGCGCCAGCAGCGATACCGGGACACAGAACACTGAAGCTTTCTTT.

This clone was seen ten or more times. The chain is built from TRBV11-2 and TRBJ2-7; 7 bases match TRBD2. Germline V gives CDR1 SGHAT, CDR2 FQNNGV. The CDR3 runs 15 residues. The trim removed 5 bases at V and 4 bases at J, leaving 11 bases unmatched. CDR3 loop: CASSQSQIGGYEQYF. The CDR3 DNA reads TGTGCCAGCAGCCAGTCCCAGATCGGGGGGTACGAGCAGTACTTC.

This clone occurred a few times. J is TRBJ2-3 and V is TRBV5-6, with D unclear. This CDR3 has 14 amino acids. Per the germline V gene, CDR1 is SGHDT and CDR2 is YYEEEE. The V end lost 2 bases, the J end lost 3 bases, and 10 bases lay between the germline ends. The CDR3: CASSFFPFTDTQYF. The CDR3 nucleotides read TGTGCCAGCAGCTTCTTTCCTTTTACAGATACGCAGTATTTT. The variable domain in full, with the rest retrieved from reference TRBV5-6 and TRBJ2-3, is DAGVTQSPTHLIKTRGQQVTLRCSPKSGHDTVSWYQQALGQGPQFIFQYYEEEERQRGNFPDRFSGHQFPNYSSELNVNALLLGDSALYLCASSFFPFTDTQYFGPGTRLTVL.